This T cell receptor (beta chain) was identified during a study of T-cell memory formation after mild COVID-19. Overall study findings and caveats: CD4+ clones that contracted lay mainly in CM and EM; CD8+ ones lay in EMRA. SARS-CoV-2 specificity of second-wave clones peaking day 37 was unconfirmed.

TCRdb re-analysed the 5' RACE reads in MiXCR, keeping a single row per CDR3 protein. The sample records hundreds of thousands of distinct CDR3 sequences, less than 25% being singletons. The table lists this clonotype with many counts. Its antigen is as yet unknown. The CDR3 has 15 residues. With V trimmed by 6 bases and J by 6 bases, 14 bases remained unmatched. The germline V gene has CDR1 SNHLY and CDR2 FYNNEI. Material: PBMCs or a T cell subset sorted from them (not recorded which). The sequence derives from an adult woman who had mild COVID-19 (a few samples of this study predate the infection). Cell type and time point are not known. The rearrangement uses TRBV2 and TRBJ2-7, with TRBD1 matching 7 bases. Here the CDR3 DNA reads TGTGCCAGCAGCCGAAAGGGACCAACAGGGGTCGAGCAGTACTTC. The encoded protein is CASSRKGPTGVEQYF.